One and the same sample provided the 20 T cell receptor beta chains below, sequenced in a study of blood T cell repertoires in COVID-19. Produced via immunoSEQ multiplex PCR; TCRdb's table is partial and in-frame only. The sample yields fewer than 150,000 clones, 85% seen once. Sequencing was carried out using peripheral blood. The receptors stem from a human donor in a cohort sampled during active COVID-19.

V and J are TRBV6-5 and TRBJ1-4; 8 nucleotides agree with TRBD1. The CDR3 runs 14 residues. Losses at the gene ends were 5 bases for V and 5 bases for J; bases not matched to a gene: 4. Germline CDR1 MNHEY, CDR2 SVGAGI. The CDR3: CASSPGQVNEKLFF. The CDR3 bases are TGTGCCAGCAGTCCGGGACAGGTCAATGAAAAACTGTTTTTT.

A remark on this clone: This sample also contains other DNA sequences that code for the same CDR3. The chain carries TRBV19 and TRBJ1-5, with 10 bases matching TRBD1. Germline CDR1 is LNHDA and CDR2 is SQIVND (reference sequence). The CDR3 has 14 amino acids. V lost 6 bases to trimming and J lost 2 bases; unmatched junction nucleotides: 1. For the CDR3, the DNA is TGTGCCAGTAGCGGGACAGGGGGCAATCAGCCCCAGCATTTT. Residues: CASSGTGGNQPQHF.

CDR3 residues: CASSLGQTQPQHF. CDR3 coding DNA: TGTGCCAGCAGCTTGGGACAGACCCAGCCCCAGCATTTT. This chain joins TRBV11-2 and TRBJ1-5; 7 bases align to TRBD1. Germline values: CDR1 SGHAT, CDR2 FQNNGV. This CDR3 has 13 residues. J gave up 7 bases and V 3 bases, and 3 bases lay outside the gene matches.

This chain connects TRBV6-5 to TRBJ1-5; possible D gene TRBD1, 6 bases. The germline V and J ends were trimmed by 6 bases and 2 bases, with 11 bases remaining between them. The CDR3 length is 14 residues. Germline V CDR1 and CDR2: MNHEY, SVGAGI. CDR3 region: CASSLRGGNQPQHF. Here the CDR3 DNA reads TGTGCCAGCAGCCTCAGGGGAGGCAATCAGCCCCAGCATTTT.

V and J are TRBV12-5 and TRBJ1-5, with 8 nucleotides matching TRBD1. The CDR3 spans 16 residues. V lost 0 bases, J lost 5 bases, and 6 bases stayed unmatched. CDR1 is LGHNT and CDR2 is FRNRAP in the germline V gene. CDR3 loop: CASGLVQGGFHQPQHF. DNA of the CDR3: TGTGCTAGTGGTTTGGTACAGGGGGGGTTCCATCAGCCCCAGCATTTT.

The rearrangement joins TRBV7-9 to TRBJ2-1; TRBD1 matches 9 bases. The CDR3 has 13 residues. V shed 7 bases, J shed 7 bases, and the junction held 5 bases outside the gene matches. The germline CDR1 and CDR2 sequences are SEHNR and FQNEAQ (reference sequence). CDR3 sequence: CASKQGANNEQFF. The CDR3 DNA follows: TGTGCCAGCAAACAGGGGGCCAATAATGAGCAGTTCTTC.

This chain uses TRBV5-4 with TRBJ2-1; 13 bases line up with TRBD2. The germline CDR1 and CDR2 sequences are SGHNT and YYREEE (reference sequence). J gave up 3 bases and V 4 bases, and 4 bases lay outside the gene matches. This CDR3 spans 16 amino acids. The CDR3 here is CASSGGTSGDYNEQFF. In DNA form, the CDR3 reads TGTGCCAGCAGCGGCGGGACTAGCGGGGACTACAATGAGCAGTTCTTC.

This CDR3 is CASSEGGADTQYF. Written as DNA, the CDR3 is TGTGCCAGCAGCGAAGGGGGGGCAGATACGCAGTATTTT. The rearrangement joins TRBV3-1 (or the pseudogene TRBV3-2) to TRBJ2-3; tentatively, D is TRBD2 (7 bases). Germline loops: CDR1 LGHDT, CDR2 YNNKEL (reference sequence). The CDR3 covers 13 residues. V dropped 5 bases and J dropped 4 bases, with 10 bases sitting between them.

The CDR3 region is CASRNLQGVGTGELFF. The CDR3 DNA reads TGTGCCAGCAGAAACCTACAGGGAGTGGGCACCGGGGAGCTGTTTTTT. This chain connects TRBV6-6 to TRBJ2-2, with D perhaps matching TRBD1 (6 bases). Per germline, CDR1 MNHNY and CDR2 SVGAGI (reference sequence). The length of the CDR3 is 16 residues. Trimming stripped 6 bases from V and 4 bases from J, with 18 bases between.

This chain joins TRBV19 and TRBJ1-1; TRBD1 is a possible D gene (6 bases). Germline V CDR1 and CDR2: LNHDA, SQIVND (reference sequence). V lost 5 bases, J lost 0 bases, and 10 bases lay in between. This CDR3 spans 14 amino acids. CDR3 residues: CASSLGAVNTEAFF. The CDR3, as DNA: TGTGCCAGTAGTCTGGGGGCGGTGAACACTGAAGCTTTCTTT. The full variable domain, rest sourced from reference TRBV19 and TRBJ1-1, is DGGITQSPKYLFRKEGQNVTLSCEQNLNHDAMYWYRQDPGQGLRLIYYSQIVNDFQKGDIAEGYSVSREKKESFPLTVTSAQKNPTAFYLCASSLGAVNTEAFFGQGTRLTVV.

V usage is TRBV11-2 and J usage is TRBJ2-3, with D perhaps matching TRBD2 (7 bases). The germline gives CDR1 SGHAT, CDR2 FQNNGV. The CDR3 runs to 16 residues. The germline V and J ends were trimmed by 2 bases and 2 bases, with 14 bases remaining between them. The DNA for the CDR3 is TGTGCCAGCAGCTTACTCCCGGGGGGCAACACAGATACGCAGTATTTT. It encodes CASSLLPGGNTDTQYF.

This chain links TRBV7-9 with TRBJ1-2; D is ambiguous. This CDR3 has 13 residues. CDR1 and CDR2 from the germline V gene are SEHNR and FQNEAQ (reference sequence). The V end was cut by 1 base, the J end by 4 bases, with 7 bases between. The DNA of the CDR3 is TGTGCCAGCAGCTTAGGGTCAGGCTATGGCTACACCTTC. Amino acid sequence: CASSLGSGYGYTF.

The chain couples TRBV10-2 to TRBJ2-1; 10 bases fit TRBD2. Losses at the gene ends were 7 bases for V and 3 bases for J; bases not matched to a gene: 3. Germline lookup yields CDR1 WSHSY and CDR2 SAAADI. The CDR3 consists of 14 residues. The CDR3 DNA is TGCGCCAGCAACTTAGCGGGGGGCTACAATGAGCAGTTCTTC. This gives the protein CASNLAGGYNEQFF.

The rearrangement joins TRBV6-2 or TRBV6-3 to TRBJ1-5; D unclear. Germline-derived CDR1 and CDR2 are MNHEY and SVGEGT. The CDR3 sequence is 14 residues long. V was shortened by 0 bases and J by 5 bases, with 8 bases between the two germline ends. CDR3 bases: TGTGCCAGCAGTTACTCGAGCAAATATCAGCCCCAGCATTTT. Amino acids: CASSYSSKYQPQHF.

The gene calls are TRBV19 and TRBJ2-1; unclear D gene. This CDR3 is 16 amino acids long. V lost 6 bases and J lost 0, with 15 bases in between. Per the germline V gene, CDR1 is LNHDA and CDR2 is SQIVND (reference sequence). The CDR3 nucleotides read TGTGCCAGTAGCACACAGTTGGGTAACTCCTACAATGAGCAGTTCTTC. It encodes CASSTQLGNSYNEQFF.

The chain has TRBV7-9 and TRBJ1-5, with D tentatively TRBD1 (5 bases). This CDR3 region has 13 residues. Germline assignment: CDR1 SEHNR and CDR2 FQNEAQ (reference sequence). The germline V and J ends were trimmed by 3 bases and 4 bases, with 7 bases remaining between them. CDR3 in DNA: TGTGCCAGCAGCTTTGACAGAAATCAGCCCCAGCATTTT. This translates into CASSFDRNQPQHF. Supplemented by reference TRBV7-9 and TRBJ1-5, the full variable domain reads DTGVSQNPRHKITKRGQNVTFRCDPISEHNRLYWYRQTLGQGPEFLTYFQNEAQLEKSRLLSDRFSAERPKGSFSTLEIQRTEQGDSAMYLCASSFDRNQPQHFGDGTRLSIL.

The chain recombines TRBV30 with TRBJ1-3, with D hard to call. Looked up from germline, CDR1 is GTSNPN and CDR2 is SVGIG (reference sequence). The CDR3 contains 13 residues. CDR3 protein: CAVPGNSGNTIYF. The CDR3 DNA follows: TGTGCTGTCCCGGGAAACTCTGGAAACACCATATATTTT.

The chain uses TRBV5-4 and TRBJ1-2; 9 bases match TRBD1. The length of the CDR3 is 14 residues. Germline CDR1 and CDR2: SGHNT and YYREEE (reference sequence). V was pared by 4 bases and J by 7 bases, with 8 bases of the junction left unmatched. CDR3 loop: CASSPTGGETGYTF. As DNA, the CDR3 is TGTGCCAGCAGCCCAACAGGGGGCGAAACTGGCTACACCTTC.

CDR3 protein: CASSQDGVAGGGNEQFF. The CDR3 DNA sequence: TGCGCCAGCAGCCAAGATGGGGTAGCGGGGGGTGGCAATGAGCAGTTCTTC. The J gene is TRBJ2-1, the V gene TRBV4-3; 10 bases match TRBD2. The CDR3 consists of 17 residues. Germline CDR1 LGHNA, CDR2 YSLEER. V lost 0 bases and J lost 6; bases outside the gene matches: 8.

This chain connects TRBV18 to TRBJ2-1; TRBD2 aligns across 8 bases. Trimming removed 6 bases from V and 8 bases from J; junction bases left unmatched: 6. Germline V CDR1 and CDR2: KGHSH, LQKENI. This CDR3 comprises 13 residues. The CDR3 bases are TGTGCCAGCTCCTCCGGGGGGGCCGATGAGCAGTTCTTC. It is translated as CASSSGGADEQFF.